These 25 T cell receptor beta chains were sequenced from one sample in a study of cytotoxic CD8 clonotypes in ibrutinib-treated CLL. Generated by immunoSEQ multiplex PCR, the TCRdb table keeps only in-frame clones and is missing some. The sample lists about 130,000 clones, 80% to 90% occurring once. The sample in question was PBMCs, obtained after 24 months of ibrutinib treatment. These receptors were obtained from a human donor with chronic lymphocytic leukemia.

A word on this clone: One end of the junction does not line up with germline, which may come from a read error. The gene calls are TRBV19 and TRBJ1-1, with a tentative D call TRBD1 (5 bases). The CDR3 runs to 14 residues. Germline CDR1 reads LNHDA; CDR2 reads SQIVND (reference sequence). The CDR3 reads CASSARGWDAVVYF. The CDR3 region has the DNA TGTGCCAGTAGTGCGAGGGGATGGGACGCAGTAGTTTACTTT.

The chain carries TRBV7-3 and TRBJ2-1; tentative D call: TRBD2 (6 bases). In germline, CDR1 is SGHTA, CDR2 FQGTGA. The germline V and J ends were trimmed by 1 base and 5 bases, with 12 bases remaining between them. This CDR3 has 15 residues. DNA for the CDR3: TGTGCCAGCAGCTTAAGCGGGGACCGGGACAATGAGCAGTTCTTC. This sequence encodes CASSLSGDRDNEQFF.

The V call is TRBV28, the J call TRBJ1-2; the D is unclear. V was shortened by 2 bases and J by 4 bases, with 8 bases between the two germline ends. Germline V CDR1 and CDR2: MDHEN, SYDVKM. The CDR3 is made up of 13 amino acids. The CDR3 loop is CASSLPLLYGYTF. The CDR3 DNA sequence: TGTGCCAGCAGTTTACCCTTGCTCTATGGCTACACCTTC.

This chain links TRBV7-2 with TRBJ1-5; the match to TRBD1 covers 7 bases. The CDR3 sequence is 15 residues long. The V gene's germline CDR1 is SGHTA and CDR2 FQGNSA. V lost 1 base to trimming and J lost 3 bases; unmatched junction nucleotides: 3. The CDR3 DNA reads as TGTGCCAGCAGCTTAGTGGGACAGTCCAATCAGCCCCAGCATTTT. It yields the protein CASSLVGQSNQPQHF.

Only one count was recorded for this clone. The chain employs TRBV9 and TRBJ2-7; 7 bases line up with TRBD2. The CDR3 spans 15 residues. Looked up from germline, CDR1 is SGDLS and CDR2 is YYNGEE. Trimming at V came to 0 bases and at J to 3 bases, leaving 6 bases not matched to a gene. The CDR3 spells CASSVDPGGGYEQYF. For the CDR3, the DNA is TGTGCCAGCAGCGTAGACCCGGGGGGTGGCTACGAGCAGTACTTC.

DNA of the CDR3: TGTGCCAGCAGGGGACAGGGAGTTTGGGAAGAGACCCAGTACTTC. Protein sequence: CASRGQGVWEETQYF. The chain carries TRBV7-9 and TRBJ2-5, with 9 bases lining up with TRBD1. V was clipped by 6 bases and J by 3 bases; unmatched bases: 8. Germline-derived CDR1 and CDR2 are SEHNR and FQNEAQ (reference sequence). The CDR3 runs to 15 residues.

The V gene is TRBV7-2, the J gene TRBJ2-4, with 12 nucleotides matching TRBD2. V was clipped by 5 bases and J by 6 bases; unmatched bases: 5. Germline CDR1 and CDR2: SGHTA and FQGNSA. The CDR3 length is 15 residues. CDR3 sequence: CASSLRTSGINIQYF. In DNA, the CDR3 is TGTGCCAGCAGCCTTCGGACTAGCGGGATAAACATTCAGTACTTC.

The chain joins TRBV4-1 to TRBJ2-3; 11 bases match TRBD2. This CDR3 region has 15 residues. V lost 1 base, J lost 7 bases, and 4 bases stayed unmatched. The V gene's germline CDR1 is MGHRA and CDR2 YSYEKL. This chain's CDR3 is CASSQGLAGGYTQYF. CDR3 in DNA: TGCGCCAGCAGCCAAGGTCTAGCGGGGGGCTATACGCAGTATTTT.

The chain couples TRBV6-5 to TRBJ1-1; D unclear. Germline CDR1 is MNHEY and CDR2 is SVGAGI. V was trimmed by 6 bases and J by 1 base, leaving 12 bases between them. This CDR3 region has 14 residues. CDR3 sequence: CASRVKLGNTEAFF. In DNA, the CDR3 is TGTGCCAGCAGGGTTAAGCTGGGGAACACTGAAGCTTTCTTT.

This chain connects TRBV5-4 to TRBJ2-1; 9 nucleotides agree with TRBD2. Germline V gene sequence: CDR1 SGHNT, CDR2 YYREEE (reference sequence). V shed 4 bases, J shed 8 bases, and the junction held 13 bases outside the gene matches. The CDR3 has 16 amino acids. CDR3: CASSAPGLAGSYEQFF. In nucleotides, the CDR3 is TGTGCCAGCAGCGCCCCGGGGCTAGCGGGGAGCTATGAGCAGTTCTTC.

The chain combines TRBV5-5 with TRBJ1-6, with TRBD1 as a possible D gene (5 bases). The CDR3 extends over 15 amino acids. Trimming left V 1 base short and J 5 bases short, with 10 bases between. Germline V CDR1 and CDR2: SGHKS, YYEKEE (reference sequence). CDR3 nucleotide sequence: TGTGCCAGCAGCTTGATTCGGGGGGATAATTCACCCCTCCACTTT. This translates into CASSLIRGDNSPLHF.

The chain recombines TRBV11-2 with TRBJ2-5; 10 nucleotides agree with TRBD2. The CDR3 totals 17 residues. V trimming: 5 bases; J trimming: 2 bases; junction bases outside the gene matches: 11. Germline lookup yields CDR1 SGHAT and CDR2 FQNNGV. CDR3 bases: TGTGCCAGCAGCCCCGGGAGAGCGGGAGGGACTCAAGAGACCCAGTACTTC. It codes for CASSPGRAGGTQETQYF.

J is TRBJ2-1 and V is TRBV18; 9 bases agree with TRBD2. V lost 5 bases to trimming and J lost 5 bases; unmatched junction nucleotides: 7. This CDR3 region has 15 residues. Germline CDR1 reads KGHSH; CDR2 reads LQKENI. The CDR3, as DNA: TGTGCCAGCTCATCCGGGACTAGCATCGACAATGAGCAGTTCTTC. Translation: CASSSGTSIDNEQFF.

CDR3 DNA sequence: TGTGCCAGCAGCAGTCTTCAAGAGACCCAGTACTTC. This sequence encodes CASSSLQETQYF. This chain links TRBV5-8 with TRBJ2-5; D gene unclear. The CDR3 runs to 12 residues. V gave up 4 bases and J gave up 2 bases, with 6 bases separating them. The germline gives CDR1 SGHTS, CDR2 YDEGEE.

The chain couples TRBV4-3 to TRBJ2-7; D is uncertain. Per the germline V gene, CDR1 is LGHNA and CDR2 is YSLEER. The CDR3 has 16 residues. V dropped 0 bases and J dropped 2 bases, with 14 bases sitting between them. CDR3 DNA: TGCGCCAGCAGCCAAGACCTAGTGTCCCGAACCTACGAGCAGTACTTC. This encodes CASSQDLVSRTYEQYF.

This chain joins TRBV19 and TRBJ2-3; D remains ambiguous. The CDR3 length is 13 residues. V was trimmed by 4 bases and J by 6 bases, leaving 11 bases between them. Germline V gene data show CDR1 as LNHDA and CDR2 as SQIVND (reference sequence). The CDR3 protein is CASSRRAEDTQYF. The CDR3 DNA is TGTGCCAGTAGTAGAAGAGCAGAGGATACGCAGTATTTT.

The chain links TRBV7-8 to TRBJ1-3, with D perhaps TRBD1 (5 bases). The CDR3 length is 15 residues. Deletions cut 3 bases from V and 7 bases from J, with 16 bases between. Germline values: CDR1 SGHVS, CDR2 FQNEAQ. CDR3 DNA sequence: TGTGCCAGCAGCTTTCTAGGGGCCTCCTCGAACACCATATATTTT. Residues: CASSFLGASSNTIYF.

This clone appeared a few times. The chain employs TRBV7-2 and TRBJ2-1; the D is unclear. The CDR3 is 16 residues long. The ends were cut back, 1 base at V and 0 bases at J, with 10 bases in the middle. The germline CDR1 and CDR2 sequences are SGHTA and FQGNSA. The CDR3 region is CASSLVGLSSYNEQFF. CDR3 DNA sequence: TGTGCCAGCAGCTTAGTCGGGTTGAGCTCCTACAATGAGCAGTTCTTC.

About this clone: Other DNA sequences in the sample encode the same CDR3. This rearrangement joins TRBV9 to TRBJ1-1; D remains ambiguous. Trimming took 3 bases from V and 0 from J, leaving 9 bases between them. The CDR3 length is 14 residues. CDR1 and CDR2 (germline): SGDLS, YYNGEE. The DNA for the CDR3 is TGTGCCAGCAGCGCCGAGGGCATGAACACTGAAGCTTTCTTT. Amino acids: CASSAEGMNTEAFF.

V and J are TRBV9 and TRBJ2-5; D might be TRBD1 (5 bases). The CDR3 consists of 18 residues. With 1 base removed from V and 5 bases from J, the gap between germline ends came to 24 bases. Germline loops: CDR1 SGDLS, CDR2 YYNGEE. CDR3 sequence reads: CASSVSLQLGPGKETQYF. CDR3 nucleotide sequence: TGTGCCAGCAGCGTATCACTCCAGCTGGGGCCCGGCAAGGAGACCCAGTACTTC.

The chain links TRBV28 to TRBJ2-7; tentatively, D is TRBD1 (5 bases). V lost 2 bases to trimming and J lost 6 bases, with 11 bases between them. This CDR3 is 13 amino acids long. CDR1 is MDHEN, CDR2 SYDVKM, per germline. CDR3 protein: CASSLGPGREQYF. CDR3 nucleotides: TGTGCCAGCAGTTTAGGGCCAGGGCGCGAGCAGTACTTC.

J is TRBJ1-1 and V is TRBV30; 7 bases fit TRBD1. The CDR3 is 15 residues long. V lost 0 bases and J lost 0; bases outside the gene matches: 4. CDR1 is GTSNPN and CDR2 is SVGIG in the germline V gene (reference sequence). The CDR3 here is CAWSVFGTVNTEAFF. DNA for the CDR3: TGTGCCTGGAGTGTATTTGGGACAGTGAACACTGAAGCTTTCTTT.

V gene TRBV28 combines with J gene TRBJ1-2; the D is unclear. Germline V gene data show CDR1 as MDHEN and CDR2 as SYDVKM. V was pared by 6 bases and J by 6 bases, with 8 bases between. The CDR3 is 11 amino acids. As DNA, the CDR3 is TGTGCCAGCAGCGCACGACATGGCTACACCTTC. Translated: CASSARHGYTF.

This chain links TRBV5-6 with TRBJ2-2, with D perhaps TRBD2 (5 bases). The germline V gene has CDR1 SGHDT and CDR2 YYEEEE. Trimming took off 4 bases at V and 1 base at J, with 14 bases between the two ends. This CDR3 region has 16 residues. This chain's CDR3 is CASSPLATLNTGELFF. For the CDR3, the DNA is TGTGCCAGCAGCCCTCTAGCTACCCTGAACACCGGGGAGCTGTTTTTT.

The J gene is TRBJ1-6, the V gene TRBV5-1; D gene uncertain. The CDR3 loop spans 15 amino acids. From germline, CDR1 is SGHRS and CDR2 YFSETQ. Trimming cost V 4 bases and J 3 bases, with 11 bases left between them. This CDR3 is CASSGQRSYNSPLHF. CDR3 DNA: TGCGCCAGCAGCGGGCAACGGAGCTATAATTCACCCCTCCACTTT.